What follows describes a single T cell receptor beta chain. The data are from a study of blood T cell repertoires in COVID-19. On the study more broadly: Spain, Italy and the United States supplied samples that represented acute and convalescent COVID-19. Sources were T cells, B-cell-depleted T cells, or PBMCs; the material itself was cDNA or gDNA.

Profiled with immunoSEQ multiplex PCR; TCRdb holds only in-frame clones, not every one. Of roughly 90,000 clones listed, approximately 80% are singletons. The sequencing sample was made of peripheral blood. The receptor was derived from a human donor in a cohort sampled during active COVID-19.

The DNA of the CDR3 is TGTGCCAGCAGGACAGGGGGGGGGTACGAGCAGTACTTC. Encoded protein: CASRTGGGYEQYF. The rearrangement links TRBV28 to TRBJ2-7; 9 nucleotides agree with TRBD1. There are 13 residues in the CDR3. CDR1 and CDR2 from the germline V gene are MDHEN and SYDVKM. With 6 bases clipped from V and 4 bases from J, the junction kept 4 bases outside the gene matches.